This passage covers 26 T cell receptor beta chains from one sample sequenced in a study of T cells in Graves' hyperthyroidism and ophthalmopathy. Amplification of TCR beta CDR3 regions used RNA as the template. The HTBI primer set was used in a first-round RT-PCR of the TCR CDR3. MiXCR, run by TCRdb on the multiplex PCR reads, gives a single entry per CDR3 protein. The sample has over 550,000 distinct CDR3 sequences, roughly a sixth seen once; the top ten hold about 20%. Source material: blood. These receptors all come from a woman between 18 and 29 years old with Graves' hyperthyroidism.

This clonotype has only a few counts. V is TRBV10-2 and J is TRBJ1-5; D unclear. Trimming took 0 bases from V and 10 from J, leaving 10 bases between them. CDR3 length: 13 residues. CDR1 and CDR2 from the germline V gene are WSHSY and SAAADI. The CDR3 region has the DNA TGCGCCAGCAGTGAGTCGACGGTTTTACCCCAGCATTTT. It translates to CASSESTVLPQHF.

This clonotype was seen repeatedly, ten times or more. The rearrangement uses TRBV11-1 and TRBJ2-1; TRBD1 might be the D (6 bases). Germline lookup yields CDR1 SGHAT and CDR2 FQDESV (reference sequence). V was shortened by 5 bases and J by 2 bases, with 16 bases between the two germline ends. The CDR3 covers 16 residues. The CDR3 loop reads CASSPSRGLAYNEQFF. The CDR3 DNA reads TGTGCCAGCAGCCCCTCGAGGGGGTTGGCCTACAATGAGCAGTTCTTC.

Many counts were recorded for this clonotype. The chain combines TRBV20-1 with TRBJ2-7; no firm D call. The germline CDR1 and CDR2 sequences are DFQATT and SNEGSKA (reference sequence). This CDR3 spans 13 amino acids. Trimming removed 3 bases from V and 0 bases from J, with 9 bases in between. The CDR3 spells CSASHLHSYEQYF. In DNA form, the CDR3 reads TGCAGTGCTAGTCACCTACACTCCTACGAGCAGTACTTC.

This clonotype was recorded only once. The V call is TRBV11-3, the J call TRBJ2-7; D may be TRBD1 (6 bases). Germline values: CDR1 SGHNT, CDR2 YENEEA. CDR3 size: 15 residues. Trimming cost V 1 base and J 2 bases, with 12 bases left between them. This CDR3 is CASSLVGGPPYEQYF. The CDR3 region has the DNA TGTGCCAGCAGCTTAGTAGGGGGACCTCCCTACGAGCAGTACTTC.

The CDR3 is CASSGRGDGSGELFF. Here the CDR3 DNA reads TGTGCCAGCAGTGGACGGGGCGACGGATCCGGGGAGCTGTTTTTT. This chain links TRBV6-1 with TRBJ2-2; the D gene could be TRBD1 or TRBD2 (5 bases each). V was shortened by 4 bases and J by 6 bases, with 15 bases between the two germline ends. Germline V gives CDR1 MNHNS, CDR2 SASEGT. The CDR3 sequence is 15 residues long.

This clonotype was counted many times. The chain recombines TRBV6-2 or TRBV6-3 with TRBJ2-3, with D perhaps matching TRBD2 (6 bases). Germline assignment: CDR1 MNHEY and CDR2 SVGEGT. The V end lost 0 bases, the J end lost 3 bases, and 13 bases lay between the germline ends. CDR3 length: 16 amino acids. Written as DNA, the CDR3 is TGTGCCAGCAGTTACTCGATGACCGGGGGTACAGATACGCAGTATTTT. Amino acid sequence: CASSYSMTGGTDTQYF.

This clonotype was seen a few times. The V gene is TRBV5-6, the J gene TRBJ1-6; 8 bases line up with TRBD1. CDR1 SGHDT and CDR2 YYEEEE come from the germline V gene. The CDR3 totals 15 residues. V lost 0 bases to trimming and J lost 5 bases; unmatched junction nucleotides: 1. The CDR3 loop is CASSLVDRDNSPLHF. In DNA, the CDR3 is TGTGCCAGCAGCTTGGTGGACAGGGATAATTCACCCCTCCACTTT.

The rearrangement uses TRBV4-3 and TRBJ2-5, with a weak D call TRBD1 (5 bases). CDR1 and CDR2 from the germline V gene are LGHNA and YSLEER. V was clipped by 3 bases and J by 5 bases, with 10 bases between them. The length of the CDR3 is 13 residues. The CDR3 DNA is TGCGCCAGCAGCCAGACGAAGGGGGAGACCCAGTACTTC. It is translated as CASSQTKGETQYF.

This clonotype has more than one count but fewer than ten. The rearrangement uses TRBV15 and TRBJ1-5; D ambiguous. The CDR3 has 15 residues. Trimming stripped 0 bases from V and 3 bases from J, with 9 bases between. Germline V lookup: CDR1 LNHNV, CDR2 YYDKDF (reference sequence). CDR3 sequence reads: CATSRDTRSNQPQHF. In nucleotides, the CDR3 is TGTGCCACCAGCAGAGATACCCGTTCCAATCAGCCCCAGCATTTT.

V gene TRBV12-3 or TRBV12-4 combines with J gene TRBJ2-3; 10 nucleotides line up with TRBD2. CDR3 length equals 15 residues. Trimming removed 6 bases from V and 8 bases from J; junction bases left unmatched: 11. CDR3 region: CASRLAGAPGATQYF. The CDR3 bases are TGTGCCAGCAGGCTAGCGGGGGCCCCTGGGGCTACGCAGTATTTT.

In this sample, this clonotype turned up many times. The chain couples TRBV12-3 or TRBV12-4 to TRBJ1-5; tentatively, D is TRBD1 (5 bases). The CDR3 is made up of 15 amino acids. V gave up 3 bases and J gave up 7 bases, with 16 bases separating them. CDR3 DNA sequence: TGTGCCAGCAGTTTCACCGACAGTAACAACCAGCCCCAGCATTTT. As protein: CASSFTDSNNQPQHF.

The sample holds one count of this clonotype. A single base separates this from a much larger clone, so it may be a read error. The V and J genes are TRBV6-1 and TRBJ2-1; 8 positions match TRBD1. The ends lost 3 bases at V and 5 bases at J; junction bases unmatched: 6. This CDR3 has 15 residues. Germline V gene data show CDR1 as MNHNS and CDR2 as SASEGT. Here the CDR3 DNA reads TGTGCCAGCAGTGACCGGACAGGGCCCAACAATGAGCAGTTCTTC. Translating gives CASSDRTGPNNEQFF.

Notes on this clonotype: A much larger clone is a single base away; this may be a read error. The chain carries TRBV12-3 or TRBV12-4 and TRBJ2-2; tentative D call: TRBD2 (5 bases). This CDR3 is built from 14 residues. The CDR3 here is CASSQTSLAGELVF. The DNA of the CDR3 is TGTGCCAGCAGCCAAACCTCGCTCGCCGGGGAGCTGGTTTTT.

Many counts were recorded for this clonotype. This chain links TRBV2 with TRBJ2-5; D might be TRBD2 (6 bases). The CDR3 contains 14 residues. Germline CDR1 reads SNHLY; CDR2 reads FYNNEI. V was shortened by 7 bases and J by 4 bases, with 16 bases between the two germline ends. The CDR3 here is CASNLGGTGETQYF. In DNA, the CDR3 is TGTGCCAGCAATCTGGGCGGGACGGGAGAGACCCAGTACTTC. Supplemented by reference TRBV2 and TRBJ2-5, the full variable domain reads EPEVTQTPSHQVTQMGQEVILRCVPISNHLYFYWYRQILGQKVEFLVSFYNNEISEKSEIFDDQFSVERPDGSNFTLKIRSTKLEDSAMYFCASNLGGTGETQYFGPGTRLLVL.

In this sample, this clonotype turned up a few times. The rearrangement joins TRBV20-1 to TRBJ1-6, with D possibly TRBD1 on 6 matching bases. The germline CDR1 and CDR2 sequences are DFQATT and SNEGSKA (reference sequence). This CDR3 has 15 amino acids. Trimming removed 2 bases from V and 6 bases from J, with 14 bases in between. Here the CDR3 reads CSARPSGRGNSPLHF. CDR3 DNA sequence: TGCAGTGCTAGACCCTCGGGCAGGGGTAATTCACCCCTCCACTTT.

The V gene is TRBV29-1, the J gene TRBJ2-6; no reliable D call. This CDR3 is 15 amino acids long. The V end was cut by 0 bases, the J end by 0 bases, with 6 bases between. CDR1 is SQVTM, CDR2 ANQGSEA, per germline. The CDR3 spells CSVEDGPSGANVLTF. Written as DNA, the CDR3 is TGCAGCGTTGAAGACGGCCCCTCTGGGGCCAACGTCCTGACTTTC.

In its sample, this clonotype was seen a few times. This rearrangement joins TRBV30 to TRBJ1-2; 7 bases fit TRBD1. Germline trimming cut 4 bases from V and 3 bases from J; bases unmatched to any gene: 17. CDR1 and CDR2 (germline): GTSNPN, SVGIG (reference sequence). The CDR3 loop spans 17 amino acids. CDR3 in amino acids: CAWIRGEKGRYYYGYTF. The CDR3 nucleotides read TGTGCCTGGATCAGGGGGGAAAAGGGACGGTACTACTATGGCTACACCTTC.

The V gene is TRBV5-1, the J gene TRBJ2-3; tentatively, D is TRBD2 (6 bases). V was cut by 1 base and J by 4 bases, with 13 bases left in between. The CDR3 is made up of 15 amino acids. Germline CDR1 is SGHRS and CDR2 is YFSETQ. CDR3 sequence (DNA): TGCGCCAGCAGCTTGCAGTGGGACTCGGCAGATACGCAGTATTTT. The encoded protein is CASSLQWDSADTQYF.

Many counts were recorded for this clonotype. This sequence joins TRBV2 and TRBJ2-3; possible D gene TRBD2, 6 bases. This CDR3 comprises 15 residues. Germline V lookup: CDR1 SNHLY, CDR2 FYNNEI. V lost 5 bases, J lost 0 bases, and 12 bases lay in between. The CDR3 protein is CASSWRDSSTDTQYF. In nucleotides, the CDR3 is TGTGCCAGCAGTTGGCGGGATTCTAGCACAGATACGCAGTATTTT.

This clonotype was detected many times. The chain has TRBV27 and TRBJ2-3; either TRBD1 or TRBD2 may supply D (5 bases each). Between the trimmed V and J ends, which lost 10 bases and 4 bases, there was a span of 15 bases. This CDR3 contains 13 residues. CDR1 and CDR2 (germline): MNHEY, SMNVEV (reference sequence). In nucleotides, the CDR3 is TGTGCCACCGCAGTGTGGGGACCAGATACGCAGTATTTT. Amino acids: CATAVWGPDTQYF.

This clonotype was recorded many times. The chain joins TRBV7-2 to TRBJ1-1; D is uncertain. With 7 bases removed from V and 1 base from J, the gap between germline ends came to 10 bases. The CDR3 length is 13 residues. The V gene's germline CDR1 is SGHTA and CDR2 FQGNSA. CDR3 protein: CASTGQWNTEAFF. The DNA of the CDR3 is TGTGCCAGCACCGGCCAGTGGAACACTGAAGCTTTCTTT.

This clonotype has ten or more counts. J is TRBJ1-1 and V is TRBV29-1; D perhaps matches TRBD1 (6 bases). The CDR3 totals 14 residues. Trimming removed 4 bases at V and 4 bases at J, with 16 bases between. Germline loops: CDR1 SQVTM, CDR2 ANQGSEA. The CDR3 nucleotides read TGCAGCGTTGCCCACCGGGGGGGCGTCACTGAAGCTTTCTTT. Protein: CSVAHRGGVTEAFF.

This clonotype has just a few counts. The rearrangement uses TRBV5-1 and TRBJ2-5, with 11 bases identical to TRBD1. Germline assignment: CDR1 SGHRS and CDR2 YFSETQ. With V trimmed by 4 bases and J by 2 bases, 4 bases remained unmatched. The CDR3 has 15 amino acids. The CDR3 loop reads CASSRDRGKQETQYF. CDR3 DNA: TGCGCCAGCAGCAGGGACAGGGGGAAACAAGAGACCCAGTACTTC.

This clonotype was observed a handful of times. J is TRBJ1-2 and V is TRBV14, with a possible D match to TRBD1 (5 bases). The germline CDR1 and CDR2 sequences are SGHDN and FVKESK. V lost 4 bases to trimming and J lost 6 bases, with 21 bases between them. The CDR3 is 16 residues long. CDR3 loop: CASSRLEMLSRDGYTF. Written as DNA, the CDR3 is TGTGCCAGCAGCCGATTGGAGATGTTGTCCAGGGATGGCTACACCTTC.

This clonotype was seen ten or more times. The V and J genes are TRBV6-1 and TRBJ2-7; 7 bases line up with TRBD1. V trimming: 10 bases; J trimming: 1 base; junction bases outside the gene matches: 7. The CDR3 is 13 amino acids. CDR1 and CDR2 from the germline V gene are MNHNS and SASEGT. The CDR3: CAILWDRSYEQYF. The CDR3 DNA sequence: TGTGCCATCCTTTGGGACAGATCCTACGAGCAGTACTTC.

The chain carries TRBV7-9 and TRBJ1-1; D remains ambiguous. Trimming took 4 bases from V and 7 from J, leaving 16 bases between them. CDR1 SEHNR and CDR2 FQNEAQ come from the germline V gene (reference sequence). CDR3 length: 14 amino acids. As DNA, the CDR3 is TGTGCCAGCAGCTGGACCCTGTTGGAGGGTGAAGCTTTCTTT. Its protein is CASSWTLLEGEAFF.